This TCR beta chain was retrieved from a study of blood T cell repertoires in COVID-19. About the study: Samples representing acute and convalescent COVID-19 were sourced from the United States, Italy and Spain. PBMCs, B-cell-depleted T cells, or T cells provided the cDNA or gDNA that made up the material.

V dropped 5 bases and J dropped 9 bases, with 11 bases sitting between them. CDR3 length: 11 residues. Germline V lookup: CDR1 DFQATT, CDR2 SNEGSKA (reference sequence). Original processing notes: From reference gene primer amplification, estimates of nucleated cell counts were derived. Libraries were prepared by immunoSEQ multiplex PCR; TCRdb keeps only in-frame clonotypes and omits some of them. Clone size and the V and J calls come from that table; the DNA yielded D and trimming. The sample records approximately 170,000 clones, roughly 86% being singletons. The receptor's source is a woman of 80 years or more in a cohort sampled during active or convalescent COVID-19. Sequenced input: peripheral blood. V and J are TRBV20-1 and TRBJ1-5; D is possibly TRBD1 (5 bases). The CDR3 nucleotides read TGCAGTGCTGGGGGGGGTGGGCCCCAGCATTTT. This encodes CSAGGGGPQHF.